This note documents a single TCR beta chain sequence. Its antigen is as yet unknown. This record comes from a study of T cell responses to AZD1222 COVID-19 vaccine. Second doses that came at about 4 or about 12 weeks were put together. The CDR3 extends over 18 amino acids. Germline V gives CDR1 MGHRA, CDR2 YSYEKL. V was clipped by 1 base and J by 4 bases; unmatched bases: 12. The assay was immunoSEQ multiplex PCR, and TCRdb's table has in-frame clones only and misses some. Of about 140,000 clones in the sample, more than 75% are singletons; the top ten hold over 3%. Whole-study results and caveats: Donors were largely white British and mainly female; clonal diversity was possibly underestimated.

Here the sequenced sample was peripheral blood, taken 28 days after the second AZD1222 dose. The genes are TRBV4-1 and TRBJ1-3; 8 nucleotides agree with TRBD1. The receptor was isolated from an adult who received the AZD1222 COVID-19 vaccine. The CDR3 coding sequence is TGCGCCAGCAGCCAAGGATCGGCCAGGGGGCGGAAAGGAAACACCATATATTTT. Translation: CASSQGSARGRKGNTIYF.